Listed below are T cell receptor beta chains from one sample, sequenced in a study of blood T cells in healthy people across ages. TCRdb processed the 5' RACE reads anew with MiXCR; each CDR3 protein has one entry. The table has 980,000 or so distinct CDR3 sequences, about 48% seen once. Sequenced input: blood. The receptors were gathered from a young man in good health. CDR3s include the opening cysteine and the closing phenylalanine or tryptophan. The D gene is left open where the match is weak. For some rows the clone size is stated as once, few or many, or as a class when expanded; others skip it.

.,TRBV5-1,few,TRBJ2-4,CASSGAGSDIQYF,TGCGCCAGCTCCGGGGCAGGTAGTGACATTCAGTACTTC
.,TRBV7-2,.,TRBJ1-1,CASRLGTGSTEAFF,TGTGCCAGCAGGCTCGGGACGGGGAGCACTGAAGCTTTCTTT
.,TRBV3-1,few,TRBJ2-3,CASSPGRGETDTQYF,TGTGCCAGCAGCCCGGGGAGGGGGGAGACAGATACGCAGTATTTT
.,TRBV3-1,.,TRBJ1-2,CASSQDEGLYGYTF,TGTGCCAGCAGCCAAGATGAGGGGCTCTATGGCTACACCTTC
TRBD1,TRBV6-6,.,TRBJ2-4,CASSNRDSGEQYF,TGTGCCAGCAGCAACAGGGACAGTGGTGAGCAGTACTTC
.,TRBV28,many,TRBJ2-5,CASSLEIETQYF,TGTGCCAGCAGTTTGGAGATCGAGACCCAGTACTTC
.,TRBV4-2,medium-sized,TRBJ2-3,CASTEEAVRGPDTQYF,TGTGCCAGCACCGAAGAGGCGGTACGGGGCCCAGATACGCAGTATTTT
.,TRBV20-1,.,TRBJ1-4,CSARGQGGVMLEKLFF,TGCAGTGCTAGGGGCCAGGGAGGAGTTATGTTGGAAAAACTGTTTTTT
TRBD1,TRBV2,.,TRBJ2-5,CATQGAAETQYF,TGTGCCACACAGGGGGCCGCAGAGACCCAGTACTTC
.,TRBV5-1,few,TRBJ2-5,CASSMGPGGVQETQYF,TGCGCCAGCAGCATGGGCCCTGGCGGGGTACAAGAGACCCAGTACTTC
.,TRBV20-1,.,TRBJ2-3,CSASLAPGLDTQYF,TGCAGTGCTAGCCTCGCCCCGGGGTTGGATACGCAGTATTTT
.,TRBV5-1,.,TRBJ2-7,CASSLGGTAAYEQYF,TGCGCCAGCAGTTTAGGCGGGACAGCAGCATACGAGCAGTACTTC
.,TRBV5-1,.,TRBJ1-2,CASSRGTVFQGSYGYTF,TGCGCCAGCAGCAGGGGGACCGTGTTCCAGGGTAGCTATGGCTACACCTTC
.,TRBV7-2,.,TRBJ2-3,CASSLAAWGADTQYF,TGTGCCAGCAGCTTAGCGGCTTGGGGTGCAGATACGCAGTATTTT
.,TRBV6-2/TRBV6-3,.,TRBJ2-7,CASSLGGKPYEQYF,TGTGCCAGCAGTTTGGGCGGGAAACCATACGAGCAGTACTTC
TRBD1,TRBV7-9,.,TRBJ2-7,CASSFQGQGIHEQYF,TGTGCCAGCAGCTTTCAGGGACAGGGGATCCACGAGCAGTACTTC
.,TRBV3-1,.,TRBJ1-2,CASSQDLGTESYGYTF,TGTGCCAGCAGCCAAGACCTGGGGACCGAGTCCTATGGCTACACCTTC
TRBD2,TRBV5-5,.,TRBJ2-2,CASSPGLAGITGELFF,TGTGCCAGCAGCCCGGGACTAGCGGGGATCACCGGGGAGCTGTTTTTT
.,TRBV9,few,TRBJ2-6,CASSVGWANGANVLTF,TGTGCCAGCAGCGTAGGATGGGCAAACGGGGCCAACGTCCTGACTTTC
.,TRBV28,.,TRBJ1-5,CASSSPGSGNQPQHF,TGTGCCAGCAGTTCTCCAGGATCCGGAAATCAGCCCCAGCATTTT
.,TRBV4-1,.,TRBJ1-5,CASSPPATAHNQPQHF,TGCGCCAGCAGCCCTCCGGCGACAGCGCACAATCAGCCCCAGCATTTT
.,TRBV20-1,.,TRBJ1-1,CSASGFARGGINTEAFF,TGCAGTGCTAGCGGTTTCGCCCGGGGAGGTATAAACACTGAAGCTTTCTTT
.,TRBV6-2/TRBV6-3,.,TRBJ1-2,CASSYNDQGYGYTF,TGTGCCAGCAGTTACAATGACCAGGGCTATGGCTACACCTTC
.,TRBV9,many,TRBJ2-7,CASSVGTSYEQYF,TGTGCCAGCAGTGTCGGGACATCCTACGAGCAGTACTTC